Listed here is a single T cell receptor beta chain. Its matching antigen is unknown. Some clones are missing from TCRdb's copy, which holds only in-frame ones; the method was immunoSEQ multiplex PCR. Of some 150,000 clones listed, roughly 86% are singletons. This CDR3 has 15 residues. From germline, CDR1 is SGHNT and CDR2 YYREEE (reference sequence). The V and J ends lost 6 bases and 7 bases, in that order; junction bases with no gene match: 8. The data originate from a study of cytomegalovirus exposure and HLA in healthy donors. The study, taken as a whole, reports: The study labeled 180 or so TCR beta chains cytomegalovirus-associated. Rare TCR sequences dominated, though some public TCRs recurred in many donors.

This receptor was taken from a man in his late teens or twenties in good health and CMV-seropositive. Sequencing used PBMCs. V gene TRBV5-4 combines with J gene TRBJ2-1; 12 bases agree with TRBD2. As DNA, the CDR3 is TGTGCCAGCACCGATGGACTAGCGGGACAAAATGAGCAGTTCTTC. Protein product: CASTDGLAGQNEQFF.